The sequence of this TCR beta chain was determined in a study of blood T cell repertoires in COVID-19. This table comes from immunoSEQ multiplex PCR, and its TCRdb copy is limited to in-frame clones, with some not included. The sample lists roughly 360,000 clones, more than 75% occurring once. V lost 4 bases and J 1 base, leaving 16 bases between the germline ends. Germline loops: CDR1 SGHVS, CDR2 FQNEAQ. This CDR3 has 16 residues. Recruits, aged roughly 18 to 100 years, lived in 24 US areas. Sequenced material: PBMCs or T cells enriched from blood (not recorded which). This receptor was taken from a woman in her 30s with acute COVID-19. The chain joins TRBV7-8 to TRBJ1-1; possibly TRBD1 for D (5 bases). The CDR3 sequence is CASSSWGQEPNTEAFF. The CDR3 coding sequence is TGTGCCAGCAGCTCTTGGGGCCAGGAGCCGAACACTGAAGCTTTCTTT.